This is a list of T cell receptor beta chains from one sample in a study of Ad26.COV2.S vaccination and SARS-CoV-2 variants. Assay: immunoSEQ multiplex PCR; the TCRdb copy retains only in-frame clones and omits some. The table has 410,000 or so clones, approximately 90% seen once. The sample here was peripheral blood, taken in a trial of Ad26.COV2.S vaccine versus placebo. These receptors were obtained from a person aged 18-65 years who received the Ad26.COV2.S COVID-19 vaccine or a placebo. Each CDR3 is given with its conserved first and last residue. The order of the fields is clone size, V gene, D gene, J gene, CDR3 protein, CDR3 DNA. The D gene is left open where the match is weak. Some rows mark clone size as missing; the rest say once, few, many or name a class of expanded clone.

>-|TRBV7-9|-|TRBJ1-2
CASSHNPLDGYTF
TGTGCCAGCAGCCACAACCCTCTCGATGGCTACACCTTC
>-|TRBV6-6|-|TRBJ2-5
CASSRIMGRKETQYF
TGTGCCAGCAGTCGCATAATGGGCCGCAAGGAGACCCAGTACTTC
>-|TRBV6-2/TRBV6-3|-|TRBJ1-1
CASSRDSEAFF
TGTGCCAGCAGTCGGGACTCTGAAGCTTTCTTT
>-|TRBV28|-|TRBJ2-7
CASSLAYSYEQYF
TGTGCCAGCAGTTTAGCTTACTCCTACGAGCAGTACTTC
>-|TRBV12-3/TRBV12-4|-|TRBJ2-2
CASSFYGELFF
TGTGCCAGCAGTTTCTACGGGGAGCTGTTTTTT
>-|TRBV5-5|TRBD2|TRBJ2-5
CASSLSPSGLQETQYF
TGTGCCAGCAGCTTGAGTCCTAGCGGTCTACAAGAGACCCAGTACTTC
>once|TRBV2|-|TRBJ2-2
CASSPPWAGELFF
TGTGCCAGCAGTCCACCATGGGCCGGGGAGCTGTTTTTT
>-|TRBV19|-|TRBJ1-5
CASSRETAQHF
TGTGCCAGTAGTCGGGAGACGGCCCAGCATTTT
>-|TRBV25-1|TRBD1|TRBJ2-1
CASSSYRGEGANEQFF
TGTGCCAGCAGTTCTTATCGGGGAGAGGGGGCGAATGAGCAGTTCTTC
>once|TRBV6-2/TRBV6-3|TRBD1|TRBJ1-2
CASSYLRTGVSYGYTF
TGTGCCAGCAGTTACCTACGGACAGGGGTGTCCTATGGCTACACCTTC